One and the same sample provided the 12 T cell receptor beta chains below, sequenced in a study of tumor-infiltrating lymphocytes in primary liver carcinoma. Germline DNA was also extracted, and blood RNA derived from unsorted whole blood. Starting from around 500 ng of total RNA, TCR beta cDNA was produced with a primer in the constant region. What produced the TCR beta libraries was three nested multiplex PCR rounds using slightly modified ARM-PCR. The first two PCR rounds, approximately 10 cycles each, used TRBV1-TRBV30 forward primers and a C-beta reverse primer. TCRdb recomputed calls from the multiplex PCR reads with MiXCR, one row per CDR3 protein. The sample carries approximately 330,000 distinct CDR3 sequences, approximately 64% recorded once. The sample comprised peripheral blood. All receptors derive from a middle-aged man with primary liver carcinoma and hepatitis B virus infection.

Notes on this clonotype: A single base separates this from a much larger clone, so it may be a read error. This rearrangement joins TRBV5-5 to TRBJ2-7; the match to TRBD1 covers 10 bases. This CDR3 region has 16 residues. Germline V gene lookup returns CDR1 SGHKS and CDR2 YYEKEE (reference sequence). CDR3 coding DNA: TGTGCCAGCAGCTACTTCGGGACAGGGGTATCCTACGAGCAGTGCTTC. The encoded protein is CASSYFGTGVSYEQCF.

On this clonotype itself: Mismatch with germline at one junction end may stem from a read error. The chain's CDR3 is CASSLAGGGNQPQHF. CDR3 bases: TGTGCCAGCAGCTTAGCAGGGGGCGGCAATCAGCCCCAACATTTT. The chain links TRBV11-2 to TRBJ1-5, with TRBD1 identical over 8 bases. Germline V lookup: CDR1 SGHAT, CDR2 FQNNGV. The CDR3 sequence is 15 residues long.

This clonotype was seen only once. A read error may produce the germline difference seen at one junction end. The chain carries TRBV11-2 and TRBJ2-1, with D unresolved. CDR1 and CDR2 from the germline V gene are SGHAT and FQNNGV. The CDR3 loop spans 16 amino acids. This CDR3 reads CVSSLESSLRYNEQFF. The CDR3 coding sequence is TGTGTCAGCAGCTTAGAAAGCAGCTTGAGGTACAATGAGCAGTTCTTC. Combining the CDR3 with reference TRBV11-2 and TRBJ2-1 gives the whole variable domain EAGVAQSPRYKIIEKRQSVAFWCNPISGHATLYWYQQILGQGPKLLIQFQNNGVVDDSQLPKDRFSAERLKGVDSTLKIQPAKLEDSAVYLCVSSLESSLRYNEQFFGPGTRLTVL.

A word on this clonotype: It may be a read error: a sequence one base away is much more abundant. The chain couples TRBV6-2 or TRBV6-3 to TRBJ1-5; D is ambiguous. The V end lost 5 bases, the J end lost 2 bases, and 16 bases lay between the germline ends. The CDR3 has 16 amino acids. CDR1 MNHEY and CDR2 SVGEGT come from the germline V gene. CDR3: CASSQGSGRRNQPQHF. DNA of the CDR3: TGTGCCAGCAGTCAAGGTTCCGGCAGGCGCAATCAGCCCCAGCATTTT.

About this clonotype: This clone may be a read error of a much larger clone one base away. Without the conserved terminal phenylalanine or tryptophan, this CDR3 likely stems from a read error. The gene calls are TRBV6-6 and TRBJ2-5; 9 nucleotides agree with TRBD1. Trimming took 7 bases from V and 5 from J; bases not matched to a gene: 11. Germline V gene lookup returns CDR1 MNHNY and CDR2 SVGAGI (reference sequence). The length of the CDR3 is 15 residues. CDR3 sequence reads: CASTESGQGGETQYL. In DNA, the CDR3 is TGTGCCAGCACCGAATCGGGACAGGGTGGGGAGACCCAGTACTTG.

This clonotype came up once. The V call is TRBV6-6, the J call TRBJ1-4; D gene unclear. The germline V gene has CDR1 MNHNY and CDR2 SVGAGI (reference sequence). The CDR3 length is 17 residues. The V and J ends lost 5 bases and 4 bases respectively, with 20 bases between them. The CDR3 protein is CASSEDVRVAINEKLFF. The CDR3 nucleotides read TGTGCCAGCAGTGAAGACGTTCGGGTTGCAATTAATGAAAAACTGTTTTTT.

In regard to this clonotype: The CDR3 does not close with the conserved phenylalanine or tryptophan, likely indicating a read error. This chain uses TRBV28 with TRBJ2-1; possible D gene TRBD1, 5 bases. This CDR3 is built from 11 residues. CDR1 and CDR2 from the germline V gene are MDHEN and SYDVKM. Trimming left V 7 bases short and J 12 bases short, with 13 bases between. CDR3 sequence: CASIGVVGQFL. CDR3 DNA: TGTGCCAGCATAGGGGTAGTAGGGCAGTTCCTC.

Concerning this clonotype itself: Possible read error: a much larger clone is one base away. The chain combines TRBV6-1 with TRBJ2-3; TRBD2 aligns across 10 bases. Germline assignment: CDR1 MNHNS and CDR2 SASEGT. CDR3 length: 15 amino acids. The CDR3 nucleotides are TGTGCCAGCAGTACAACTAGCGGGACCTCAGATACGCGGTATTTT. Residues: CASSTTSGTSDTRYF.

Remarks on this clonotype: A much larger clonotype is one base distant, so this may be a read error. CDR3: CARSETGTRGYTF. The CDR3 nucleotides read TGTGCCAGGAGTGAAACAGGGACGCGGGGCTACACCTTC. The chain is built from TRBV6-1 and TRBJ1-2; a possible D gene is TRBD1 (6 bases). Germline V gene data show CDR1 as MNHNS and CDR2 as SASEGT. This CDR3 is built from 13 residues.

This clonotype was seen a few times. This sequence joins TRBV23-1 and TRBJ2-1, with 7 bases fitting TRBD1. TRBV23-1 is assigned to the ORF class and has an uncertain function. Losses at the gene ends were 3 bases for V and 2 bases for J; bases not matched to a gene: 10. There are 17 residues in the CDR3. The CDR3 region is CASSHGRGSTTYNEQFF. Written as DNA, the CDR3 is TGCGCCAGCAGTCACGGCAGGGGGTCTACTACCTACAATGAGCAGTTCTTC.

The genes are TRBV6-1 and TRBJ1-2; no firm D call. The CDR3 runs 14 residues. Germline V gene sequence: CDR1 MNHNS, CDR2 SASEGT. CDR3 coding DNA: TGTGTCAACACCATCGCCCAAGAAAACTATGGCTACACCTTC. It specifies CVNTIAQENYGYTF.

The sample holds a few counts of this clonotype. V and J are TRBV5-1 and TRBJ1-4, with 11 bases matching TRBD1. J gave up 3 bases and V 3 bases, and 4 bases lay outside the gene matches. The germline V gene has CDR1 SGHRS and CDR2 YFSETQ. This CDR3 has 16 residues. In nucleotides, the CDR3 is TGCGCCAGCAGCTACGGACAGGGGGCATCTAATGAAAAACTGTTTTTT. Protein product: CASSYGQGASNEKLFF.